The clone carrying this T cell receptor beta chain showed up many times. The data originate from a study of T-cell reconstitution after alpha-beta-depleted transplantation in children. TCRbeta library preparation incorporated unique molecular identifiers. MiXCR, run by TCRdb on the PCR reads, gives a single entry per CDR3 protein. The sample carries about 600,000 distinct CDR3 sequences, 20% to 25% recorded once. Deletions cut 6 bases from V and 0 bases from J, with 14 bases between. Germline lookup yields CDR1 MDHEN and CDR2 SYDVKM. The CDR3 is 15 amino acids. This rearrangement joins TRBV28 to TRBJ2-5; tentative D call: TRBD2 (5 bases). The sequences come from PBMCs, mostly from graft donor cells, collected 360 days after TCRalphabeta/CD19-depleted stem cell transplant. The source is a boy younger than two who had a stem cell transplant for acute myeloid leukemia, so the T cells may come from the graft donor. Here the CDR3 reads CASSQTGTYQETQYF. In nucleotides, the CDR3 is TGTGCCAGCAGCCAGACGGGAACGTACCAAGAGACCCAGTACTTC.